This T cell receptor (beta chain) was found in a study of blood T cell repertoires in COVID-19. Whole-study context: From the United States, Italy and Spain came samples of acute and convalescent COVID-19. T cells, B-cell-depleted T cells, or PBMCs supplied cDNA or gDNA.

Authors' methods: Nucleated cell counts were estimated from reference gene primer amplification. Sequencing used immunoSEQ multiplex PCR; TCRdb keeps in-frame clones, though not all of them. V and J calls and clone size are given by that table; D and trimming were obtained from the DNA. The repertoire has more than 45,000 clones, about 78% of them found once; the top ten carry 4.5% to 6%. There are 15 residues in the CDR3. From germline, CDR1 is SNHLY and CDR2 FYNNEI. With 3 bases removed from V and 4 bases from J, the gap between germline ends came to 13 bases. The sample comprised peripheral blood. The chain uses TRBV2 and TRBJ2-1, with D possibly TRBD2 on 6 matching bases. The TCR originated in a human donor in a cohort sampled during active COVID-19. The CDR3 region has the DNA TGTGCCAGCAGTGACCGGGGGAGGAGTTACAATGAGCAGTTCTTC. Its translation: CASSDRGRSYNEQFF.